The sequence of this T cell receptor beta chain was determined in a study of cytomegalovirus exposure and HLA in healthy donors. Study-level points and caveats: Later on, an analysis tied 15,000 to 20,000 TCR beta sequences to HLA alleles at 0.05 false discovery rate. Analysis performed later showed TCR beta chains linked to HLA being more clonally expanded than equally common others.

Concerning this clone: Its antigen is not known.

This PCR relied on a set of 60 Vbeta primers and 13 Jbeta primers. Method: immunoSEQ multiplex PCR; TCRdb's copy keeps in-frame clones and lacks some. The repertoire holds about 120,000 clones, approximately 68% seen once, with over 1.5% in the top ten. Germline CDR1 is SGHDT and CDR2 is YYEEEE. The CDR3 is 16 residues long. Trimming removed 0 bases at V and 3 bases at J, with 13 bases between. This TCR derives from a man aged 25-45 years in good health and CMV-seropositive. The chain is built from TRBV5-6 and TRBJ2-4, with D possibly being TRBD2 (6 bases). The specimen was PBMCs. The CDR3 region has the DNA TGTGCCAGCAGCTTGGTAACTAGCTGGGACAAAAACATTCAGTACTTC. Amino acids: CASSLVTSWDKNIQYF.